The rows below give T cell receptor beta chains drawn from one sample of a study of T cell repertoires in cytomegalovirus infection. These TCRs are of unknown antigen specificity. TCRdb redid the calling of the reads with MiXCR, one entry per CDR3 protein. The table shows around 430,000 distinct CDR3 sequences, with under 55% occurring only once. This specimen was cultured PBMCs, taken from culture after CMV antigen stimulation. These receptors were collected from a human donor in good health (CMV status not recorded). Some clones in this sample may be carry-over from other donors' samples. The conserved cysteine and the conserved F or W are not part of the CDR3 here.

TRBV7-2 ASSLKRSSYEQY
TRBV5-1 ASSLDSGVGNEQF
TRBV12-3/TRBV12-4 ASTWGLAGSYNEQF
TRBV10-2 ASREALAGGNTGELF
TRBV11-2 ASSPFRDRGYEQY
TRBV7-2 ASSLVEGAREQY
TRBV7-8 ASSRGAYEQY
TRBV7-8 ASSLDAGHTFNYEQY
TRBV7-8 ASSSGRLAGFYNEQF
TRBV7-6 AGGGTGGYYEQY
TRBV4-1 ASSQDPWYVST
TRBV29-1 SVSGTGGDEQF
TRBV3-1 ASTRGQFQETQY
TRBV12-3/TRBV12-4 ATFLAENTDTQY
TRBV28 ASSLAGTGRRNTQY
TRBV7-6 ASSLLGGRETQY
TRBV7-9 ASPPPQGANTGELF
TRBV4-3 ASSPRTGLYEQY
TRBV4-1 ASSQVGSTDTQY
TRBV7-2 ASSLVSLAGGNEQF
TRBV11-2 ASSPSGGPASYNEQF
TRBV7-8 ASSLAVGGQGGTQY
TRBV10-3 AISERGLGYNEQF
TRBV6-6 ASIHNWGNQPQH
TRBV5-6 ASSLLQGYEGKQF
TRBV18 ASSRTSDQNTGELF
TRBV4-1 ASSLTGGQGTDTQY
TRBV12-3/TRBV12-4 ASKGRSNYGYT
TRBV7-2 ASSSQPSSYNEQF
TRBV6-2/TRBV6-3 ASRSGKGVTEAF
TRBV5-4 ATTTGGTDTQY
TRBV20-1 SAPNRPDTDTQY
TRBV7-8 ASSSAGATPNEQY
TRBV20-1 SAIAPSSYNEQF
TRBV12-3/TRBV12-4 ASSATGTATDTQY
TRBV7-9 ASNPGLQY
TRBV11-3 ASSLRTSGRSNTDTQY
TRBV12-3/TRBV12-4 ASGLAGRQETQY
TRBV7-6 ASSLQTGAGTEKLF
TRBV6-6 ASSYDRRRPEETQY
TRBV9 ASSGLAGGPKAYNEQF
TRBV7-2 ASSLVNIRDTQY
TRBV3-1 ASSQEYRPTGNTIY
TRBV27 ASSWVLGTGELF
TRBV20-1 SASGRAFNEQY
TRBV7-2 ASSWGFYGGNEQF
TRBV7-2 ASSLSGGVPETQY
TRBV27 ASTTPDGKYTGELF
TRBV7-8 ASSGRRDRVYEQY
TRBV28 ASSAPGMDTEAF
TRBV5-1 ASSLDSRNTEAF
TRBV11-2 ASSFPRDLSDTEAF
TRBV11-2 ASTSGRAYEQY
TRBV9 ASSPGGRGNTIY
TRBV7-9 ASSGAPTSADTQY
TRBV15 ATREGATNEKLF
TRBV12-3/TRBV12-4 ASSRRGRTDTQY